By proportion, the clone carrying this TCR beta chain is medium-sized. Profiling that covered TCR beta VDJ and CDR3 relied on genomic DNA as its template. TCRdb fed the reads into MiXCR, producing one record per CDR3 protein. The sample records 100,000 to 150,000 distinct CDR3 sequences, 48% being singletons. This sample stems from a study of CD8+CD57+ T cells in acquired aplastic anemia. Trimming took 8 bases from V and 4 from J, leaving 21 bases between them. Germline CDR1 and CDR2: MGHDK and SYGVNS. This CDR3 is 17 amino acids long. Sequencing was performed on sorted CD4+, CD8+, or CD8+CD57+ T cells (not recorded which) from PBMCs. This sequence was found in a human donor in good health, serving as a control. The chain joins TRBV25-1 to TRBJ1-6; TRBD1 is a possible D gene (6 bases). CDR3 nucleotide sequence: TGTGCCAGCGGTCCGGGGAACAGGGACGGGTATAATTCACCCCTCCACTTT. Protein product: CASGPGNRDGYNSPLHF.